This is a list of T cell receptor beta chains from one sample in a study of spatial heterogeneity in lung cancer. A single record per CDR3 protein comes from TCRdb applying MiXCR to the 5' RACE reads. The sample yields fewer than 45,000 distinct CDR3 sequences, 6.5% to 9% seen once. The material sequenced was PBMCs, taken at surgery. The origin of the receptors is a female donor with early-stage non-small cell lung cancer. Each CDR3 is given with its conserved first and last residue. Fields, in order: J gene, V gene, CDR3 protein.

j_gene: TRBJ2-3; v_gene: TRBV7-8; CDR3aa: CASSLGPGGVDTQYF
j_gene: TRBJ1-1; v_gene: TRBV29-1; CDR3aa: CSVVGVEAFF
j_gene: TRBJ2-3; v_gene: TRBV12-3/TRBV12-4; CDR3aa: CASRKGAPADTQYF
j_gene: TRBJ2-1; v_gene: TRBV5-6; CDR3aa: CASSSIANGDEQFF
j_gene: TRBJ2-3; v_gene: TRBV24-1; CDR3aa: CATSDPGQPPTDTQYF
j_gene: TRBJ2-7; v_gene: TRBV9; CDR3aa: CASSTSSDGGHEQYF
j_gene: TRBJ1-2; v_gene: TRBV11-2; CDR3aa: CASSLVTAGGENGYTF
j_gene: TRBJ2-3; v_gene: TRBV24-1; CDR3aa: CATSDPRGADTQYF
j_gene: TRBJ2-1; v_gene: TRBV12-3/TRBV12-4; CDR3aa: CASSLIAGVAEQFF
j_gene: TRBJ2-1; v_gene: TRBV10-3; CDR3aa: CAISLKDEQFF
j_gene: TRBJ1-4; v_gene: TRBV20-1; CDR3aa: CSAIDPKKGNEKLFF
j_gene: TRBJ1-1; v_gene: TRBV3-1; CDR3aa: CASSRMTGVIPEAFF
j_gene: TRBJ2-5; v_gene: TRBV7-2; CDR3aa: CASSLRGEQETQYF
j_gene: TRBJ2-7; v_gene: TRBV20-1; CDR3aa: CSARDGSGGYYEQYF
j_gene: TRBJ2-3; v_gene: TRBV4-2; CDR3aa: CASSQETGTDTQYF
j_gene: TRBJ1-3; v_gene: TRBV5-4; CDR3aa: CASSKRDRGAGNTIYF
j_gene: TRBJ1-2; v_gene: TRBV6-2/TRBV6-3; CDR3aa: CASSYPDRYGYTF
j_gene: TRBJ2-1; v_gene: TRBV20-1; CDR3aa: CSARPGTSGVNEQFF
j_gene: TRBJ2-5; v_gene: TRBV2; CDR3aa: CASRTGAETQYF
j_gene: TRBJ1-5; v_gene: TRBV6-1; CDR3aa: CASSHREGQPQHF
j_gene: TRBJ1-5; v_gene: TRBV9; CDR3aa: CASSPNRGGNQPQHF
j_gene: TRBJ1-2; v_gene: TRBV3-1; CDR3aa: CASSQDPGTDGYTF
j_gene: TRBJ2-1; v_gene: TRBV6-1; CDR3aa: CASSEVRGLNEQFF
j_gene: TRBJ2-1; v_gene: TRBV5-4; CDR3aa: CASSLVVGSYNEQFF
j_gene: TRBJ2-3; v_gene: TRBV3-1; CDR3aa: CASSQVSGTDTQYF
j_gene: TRBJ2-7; v_gene: TRBV4-3; CDR3aa: CASSQGVSGRGSYEQYF
j_gene: TRBJ2-5; v_gene: TRBV9; CDR3aa: CASSAGTGPQETQYF
j_gene: TRBJ2-1; v_gene: TRBV7-2; CDR3aa: CASSPQSGRAGEQFF
j_gene: TRBJ2-5; v_gene: TRBV5-1; CDR3aa: CASSLSIAQETQYF
j_gene: TRBJ1-4; v_gene: TRBV12-3/TRBV12-4; CDR3aa: CASSLQGADEKLFF
j_gene: TRBJ2-3; v_gene: TRBV5-6; CDR3aa: CASSLITRGSTDTQYF
j_gene: TRBJ2-2; v_gene: TRBV6-2/TRBV6-3; CDR3aa: CANSRTRPGLSIGELFF
j_gene: TRBJ1-5; v_gene: TRBV7-9; CDR3aa: CASSLGVQPQHF
j_gene: TRBJ2-1; v_gene: TRBV6-2/TRBV6-3; CDR3aa: CASSGSRYSYNEQFF